These T cell receptor beta chains were read from a single sample in a study of blood T cells in healthy people across ages. MiXCR was run by TCRdb on the 5' RACE reads, yielding one entry per CDR3 protein. The data contain 1.5 million to 2 million distinct CDR3 sequences, 28% of them seen just once; the ten biggest clones take up roughly 8%. Material for sequencing was blood. These receptor sequences come from a woman aged 25 to 39 in good health. CDR3s include the opening cysteine and the closing phenylalanine or tryptophan. D genes are given only for firm matches. Expanded clones get a size class; other rows say once, few or many, or leave the size out.

size: few; V: TRBV27; D: .; J: TRBJ2-3; CDR3: CASSLTLFGTDTQYF; DNA: TGTGCCAGCAGCCTTACCCTTTTTGGCACAGATACGCAGTATTTT
size: few; V: TRBV6-5; D: TRBD2; J: TRBJ2-3; CDR3: CASSSYGGAIDTQYF; DNA: TGTGCCAGCAGTTCGTACGGGGGGGCTATAGATACGCAGTATTTT
size: few; V: TRBV6-4; D: .; J: TRBJ2-1; CDR3: CASSPGELEQFF; DNA: TGTGCCAGCAGTCCGGGGGAGTTAGAGCAGTTCTTC
size: .; V: TRBV10-3; D: .; J: TRBJ1-5; CDR3: CAIGAGGDQPQHF; DNA: TGTGCCATCGGGGCCGGTGGGGATCAGCCCCAGCATTTT
size: once; V: TRBV7-2; D: .; J: TRBJ2-3; CDR3: CASSPGPAGATDTQYF; DNA: TGTGCCAGCAGCCCCGGGCCGGCGGGGGCCACAGATACGCAGTATTTT
size: .; V: TRBV2; D: TRBD1; J: TRBJ2-1; CDR3: CATTRGLVGNEQFF; DNA: TGTGCCACAACTAGGGGGCTAGTGGGCAATGAGCAGTTCTTC
size: .; V: TRBV5-1; D: .; J: TRBJ2-7; CDR3: CASSPSALTSYEQYF; DNA: TGCGCCAGCAGCCCAAGTGCCCTGACCTCCTACGAGCAGTACTTC
size: once; V: TRBV6-2/TRBV6-3; D: TRBD1; J: TRBJ2-3; CDR3: CASSPNAGTGTDTQYF; DNA: TGTGCCAGCAGCCCGAACGCCGGGACAGGGACCGATACGCAGTATTTT
size: many; V: TRBV29-1; D: TRBD2; J: TRBJ2-7; CDR3: CSVRLAGRSYEQYF; DNA: TGCAGCGTCCGACTAGCGGGGCGTTCCTACGAGCAGTACTTC
size: few; V: TRBV9; D: .; J: TRBJ1-2; CDR3: CASSGAGRSYGYTF; DNA: TGTGCCAGCAGCGGAGCCGGGAGAAGCTATGGCTACACCTTC
size: .; V: TRBV29-1; D: .; J: TRBJ1-1; CDR3: CSVEEAARAFF; DNA: TGCAGCGTTGAAGAGGCCGCAAGGGCTTTCTTT
size: few; V: TRBV5-6; D: TRBD2; J: TRBJ2-7; CDR3: CASSLGIQAGGSRDEQYF; DNA: TGTGCCAGCAGCTTGGGGATTCAAGCGGGGGGGAGCCGCGACGAGCAGTACTTC
size: .; V: TRBV7-9; D: .; J: TRBJ2-3; CDR3: CASSHLRRGSTDTQYF; DNA: TGTGCCAGCAGCCACCTTCGGCGGGGATCGACAGATACGCAGTATTTT
size: few; V: TRBV9; D: .; J: TRBJ2-3; CDR3: CASSVDWDTQYF; DNA: TGTGCCAGCAGCGTAGACTGGGATACGCAGTATTTT
size: .; V: TRBV23-1; D: .; J: TRBJ2-1; CDR3: CASSQSIQMYGMSSYNEQFF; DNA: TGCGCCAGCAGTCAATCGATTCAAATGTACGGGATGAGCTCCTACAATGAGCAGTTCTTC